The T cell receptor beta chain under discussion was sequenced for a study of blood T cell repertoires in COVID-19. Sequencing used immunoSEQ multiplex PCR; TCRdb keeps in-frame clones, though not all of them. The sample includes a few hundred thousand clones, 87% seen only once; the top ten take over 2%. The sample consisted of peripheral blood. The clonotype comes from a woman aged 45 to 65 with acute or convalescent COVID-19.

As DNA, the CDR3 is TGTGCCAGTAGATCCCAGGAGGCAGCGGGAGGGCCGGATACGCAGTATTTT. It specifies CASRSQEAAGGPDTQYF. The V gene is TRBV19, the J gene TRBJ2-3; TRBD2 matches 10 bases. CDR1 LNHDA and CDR2 SQIVND come from the germline V gene (reference sequence). This CDR3 is 17 amino acids long. J lost 6 bases, V lost 6 bases, and 15 bases had no gene match. The complete variable domain, with remaining parts taken from reference TRBV19 and TRBJ2-3, reads DGGITQSPKYLFRKEGQNVTLSCEQNLNHDAMYWYRQDPGQGLRLIYYSQIVNDFQKGDIAEGYSVSREKKESFPLTVTSAQKNPTAFYLCASRSQEAAGGPDTQYFGPGTRLTVL.